Each of the 20 T cell receptor beta chains below was sequenced from the same sample in a study of human T cells and chemical hapten exposure. The time point was: patch test 3, about 24 weeks after DPC sensitization. Described treatment: therapeutic diphenylcyclopropenone sensitization with weekly scalp DPC. TCRdb passed the RACE reads through MiXCR, listing each CDR3 protein once. The profile shows 50,000 to 75,000 distinct CDR3 sequences, approximately 11% of them singletons. The sequenced sample was whole blood, obtained in connection with sensitization to the hapten diphenylcyclopropenone (DPC). The receptors were gathered from a woman aged 25 to 39 with alopecia areata. Some clones in this sample may be carry-over from other donors' samples.

This clonotype was observed at least ten times. The rearrangement joins TRBV18 to TRBJ1-1; D perhaps matches TRBD1 (5 bases). V lost 6 bases, J lost 0 bases, and 8 bases lay in between. Germline V gives CDR1 KGHSH, CDR2 LQKENI. The CDR3 is made up of 13 amino acids. CDR3 DNA: TGTGCCAGCTCCCGGGGGATGAACACTGAAGCTTTCTTT. It encodes CASSRGMNTEAFF.

This clonotype was observed a few times. The chain uses TRBV7-9 and TRBJ2-7; D remains ambiguous. V was pared by 6 bases and J by 0 bases, with 6 bases between. Germline V gives CDR1 SEHNR, CDR2 FQNEAQ (reference sequence). This CDR3 has 12 amino acids. The CDR3 coding sequence is TGTGCCAGCAGGCATAGCTCCTACGAGCAGTACTTC. Amino acids: CASRHSSYEQYF.

This sequence joins TRBV28 and TRBJ1-6, with D possibly being TRBD1 (5 bases). Germline V gives CDR1 MDHEN, CDR2 SYDVKM. The CDR3 has 17 residues. Deletions cut 5 bases from V and 4 bases from J, with 18 bases between. DNA for the CDR3: TGTGCCAGCAGTGACTCCCAGGGCGGGGCATATAATTCACCCCTCCACTTT. Translation: CASSDSQGGAYNSPLHF.

This clonotype was counted at least ten times. The chain joins TRBV11-2 to TRBJ2-1, with 10 bases lining up with TRBD2. Per germline, CDR1 SGHAT and CDR2 FQNNGV. V gave up 1 base and J gave up 2 bases; unmatched junction bases: 2. There are 16 residues in the CDR3. CDR3 region: CASSLGGLAAYNEQFF. CDR3 nucleotide sequence: TGTGCCAGCAGCTTAGGCGGACTAGCGGCCTACAATGAGCAGTTCTTC.

This clonotype has only a few counts. The CDR3 DNA is TGTGCCAGCAGTTACTCTGTGGGACTGCCAATTTACACAGATACGCAGTATTTT. Amino acid sequence: CASSYSVGLPIYTDTQYF. J is TRBJ2-3 and V is TRBV6-2 or TRBV6-3; a possible D gene is TRBD2 (6 bases). There are 18 residues in the CDR3. CDR1 and CDR2 from the germline V gene are MNHEY and SVGEGT. V lost 0 bases and J 2 bases, leaving 18 bases between the germline ends.

The rearrangement uses TRBV6-2 or TRBV6-3 and TRBJ1-5, with a possible D match to TRBD1 (6 bases). The CDR3 sequence is 15 residues long. Germline V CDR1 and CDR2: MNHEY, SVGEGT. The V end lost 6 bases, the J end lost 3 bases, and 15 bases lay between the germline ends. The CDR3 DNA reads as TGTGCCAGCAGCTCCTGGACAGAAAACAATCAGCCCCAGCATTTT. It is translated as CASSSWTENNQPQHF.

This sequence joins TRBV6-6 and TRBJ2-3; no clear D gene. The CDR3 has 11 residues. Germline V CDR1 and CDR2: MNHNY, SVGAGI (reference sequence). V was trimmed by 4 bases and J by 5 bases, leaving 4 bases between them. The CDR3 region has the DNA TGTGCCAGCAGTTGGCGAGATACGCAGTATTTT. Translation gives CASSWRDTQYF.

This clonotype was found a few times. The chain links TRBV4-2 to TRBJ2-2; D uncertain. The V gene lost 3 bases and the J gene lost 5 bases, with 4 bases spanning the gap. The CDR3 is 12 residues long. Germline V gene lookup returns CDR1 LGHNA and CDR2 YNFKEQ. The chain's CDR3 is CASSQPTGELFF. The CDR3 DNA follows: TGTGCCAGCAGCCAGCCAACCGGGGAGCTGTTTTTT.

The V and J genes are TRBV7-2 and TRBJ2-3; perhaps TRBD2 as D (6 bases). V gave up 1 base and J gave up 4 bases, with 12 bases separating them. The CDR3 extends over 15 amino acids. Germline V gives CDR1 SGHTA, CDR2 FQGNSA. The CDR3 is CASSLGLWGADTQYF. Here the CDR3 DNA reads TGTGCCAGCAGCTTAGGACTGTGGGGGGCAGATACGCAGTATTTT.

This clonotype showed up many times. The chain combines TRBV30 with TRBJ1-1, with D unclear. The CDR3 consists of 12 residues. V shed 5 bases and J shed 4 bases, with 11 bases lying between them. CDR1 and CDR2 from the germline V gene are GTSNPN and SVGIG (reference sequence). In nucleotides, the CDR3 is TGTGCCTGGTCTCGTGGTGGCACTGAAGCTTTCTTT. It codes for CAWSRGGTEAFF.

The J gene is TRBJ2-5, the V gene TRBV7-2; tentative D call: TRBD2 (6 bases). The length of the CDR3 is 16 residues. The V end lost 6 bases, the J end lost 1 base, and 18 bases lay between the germline ends. CDR1 is SGHTA, CDR2 FQGNSA, per germline. The CDR3 bases are TGTGCCAGCAGTCTAAACTCGGCGGGGTTCCAAGAGACCCAGTACTTC. Its translation is CASSLNSAGFQETQYF.

The table lists this clonotype with many counts. The rearrangement uses TRBV7-2 and TRBJ2-5; 8 nucleotides line up with TRBD2. Losses at the gene ends were 5 bases for V and 5 bases for J; bases not matched to a gene: 10. This CDR3 has 15 residues. CDR1 and CDR2 (germline): SGHTA, FQGNSA. The CDR3 DNA reads TGTGCCAGCAGCATATGGACTAGCCAGGGTGAGACCCAGTACTTC. This encodes CASSIWTSQGETQYF.

This chain joins TRBV7-2 and TRBJ1-3, with D unresolved. Trimming pared 0 bases from V and 2 bases from J, leaving 5 bases between. Germline V gene lookup returns CDR1 SGHTA and CDR2 FQGNSA. This CDR3 spans 14 amino acids. Written as DNA, the CDR3 is TGTGCCAGCAGCTTAGCCAATCCTGGAAACACCATATATTTT. This sequence encodes CASSLANPGNTIYF.

This clonotype was seen a handful of times. The chain is built from TRBV18 and TRBJ2-7; no definite D call. Germline V lookup: CDR1 KGHSH, CDR2 LQKENI. V lost 3 bases and J lost 5, with 11 bases in between. The length of the CDR3 is 13 residues. The CDR3 sequence: CASSPPGKNEQYF. In DNA form, the CDR3 reads TGTGCCAGCTCACCTCCTGGGAAAAACGAGCAGTACTTC.

This clonotype was found many times. The chain joins TRBV18 to TRBJ2-7, with D perhaps given as TRBD1 or TRBD2 (5 bases each). CDR3 length equals 15 residues. Trimming cost V 6 bases and J 5 bases, with 20 bases left between them. Per germline, CDR1 KGHSH and CDR2 LQKENI. The CDR3 spells CASSPLRDQLNEQYF. CDR3 nucleotides: TGTGCCAGCTCCCCGCTCCGGGACCAACTAAACGAGCAGTACTTC.

This clonotype was counted ten times or more. The V call is TRBV12-3 or TRBV12-4, the J call TRBJ1-2; possibly TRBD1 for D (5 bases). Trimming removed 2 bases at V and 6 bases at J, with 16 bases between. There are 15 residues in the CDR3. CDR3 in amino acids: CASSLYGTTVHGYTF. The CDR3 DNA reads TGTGCCAGCAGTTTATATGGGACGACGGTCCATGGCTACACCTTC.

This clonotype was seen only a few times. The CDR3 region has the DNA TGTGCCAGCAGCTTGGCCCCGGGACCTAACTATGGCTACACCTTC. Encoded protein: CASSLAPGPNYGYTF. The chain recombines TRBV5-5 with TRBJ1-2; weak D call: TRBD1 (5 bases). The CDR3 has 15 residues. Germline loops: CDR1 SGHKS, CDR2 YYEKEE (reference sequence). Trimming left V 0 bases short and J 0 bases short, with 9 bases between.

This clonotype was seen a handful of times. The chain uses TRBV12-3 or TRBV12-4 and TRBJ2-2; D is possibly TRBD2 (5 bases). V shed 7 bases and J shed 0 bases, with 9 bases lying between them. This CDR3 is built from 14 residues. The CDR3 sequence: CASTGSTNTGELFF. DNA for the CDR3: TGTGCCAGCACGGGGAGTACGAACACCGGGGAGCTGTTTTTT.

This clonotype was counted a few times. The chain recombines TRBV10-2 with TRBJ2-2; D is unclear. V dropped 5 bases and J dropped 2 bases, with 0 bases sitting between them. The CDR3 loop spans 11 amino acids. Germline V lookup: CDR1 WSHSY, CDR2 SAAADI. As DNA, the CDR3 is TGCGCCAGCAGTAACACCGGGGAGCTGTTTTTT. This gives the protein CASSNTGELFF.

This clonotype was seen many times. The chain employs TRBV5-3 and TRBJ2-1, with D hard to call. TRBV5-3 is designated an ORF whose function remains uncertain. The CDR3 has 17 residues. Trimming stripped 1 base from V and 2 bases from J, with 16 bases between. The CDR3 is CARSLPVGSWTYNEQFF. CDR3 nucleotides: TGTGCCAGAAGCTTGCCGGTCGGAAGCTGGACCTACAATGAGCAGTTCTTC.